These 30 T cell receptor beta chains were sequenced from one sample in a study of response to subunit inactivated influenza vaccine. MiXCR was run by TCRdb on the RT-PCR reads, yielding one entry per CDR3 protein. The table lists a few hundred thousand distinct CDR3 sequences, roughly 22% of them singletons. The source was PBMCs from blood, collected about 19 months after vaccination. These receptor sequences come from a man between 50 and 69 years old who received an inactivated influenza vaccine.

The chain has TRBV7-8 and TRBJ1-1; D not certain. The CDR3 spans 15 residues. V lost 5 bases, J lost 4 bases, and 17 bases lay in between. The germline gives CDR1 SGHVS, CDR2 FQNEAQ. DNA for the CDR3: TGTGCCAGCAGCGGGGAGGGAAGGTCTTTCACTGAAGCTTTCTTT. Protein product: CASSGEGRSFTEAFF.

The CDR3 coding sequence is TGCAGTGTTTCCCAGGGGATCACAGATACGCAGTATTTT. The encoded protein is CSVSQGITDTQYF. This chain connects TRBV20-1 to TRBJ2-3, with TRBD1 as a possible D gene (6 bases). There are 13 residues in the CDR3. Trimming took 7 bases from V and 2 from J, leaving 13 bases between them. The germline CDR1 and CDR2 sequences are DFQATT and SNEGSKA (reference sequence).

This clonotype was seen a handful of times. The rearrangement links TRBV14 to TRBJ1-1; no clear D. CDR1 is SGHDN and CDR2 is FVKESK in the germline V gene. The CDR3 contains 12 residues. V was trimmed by 3 bases and J by 0 bases, leaving 2 bases between them. CDR3 in DNA: TGTGCCAGCAGCCACGTGAACACTGAAGCTTTCTTT. Translation: CASSHVNTEAFF.

This clonotype was seen more than once but under ten times. V gene TRBV15 combines with J gene TRBJ1-5; no firm D call. Germline V CDR1 and CDR2: LNHNV, YYDKDF (reference sequence). The CDR3 is 12 residues long. With 0 bases removed from V and 7 bases from J, the gap between germline ends came to 4 bases. The CDR3 coding sequence is TGTGCCACCAGCAGAGATCTCCAGCCCCAGCATTTT. It is translated as CATSRDLQPQHF.

This clonotype was recorded a few times. The V gene is TRBV9, the J gene TRBJ1-2; D possibly corresponds to TRBD1 (6 bases). This CDR3 is built from 16 residues. Germline lookup yields CDR1 SGDLS and CDR2 YYNGEE. V lost 4 bases and J lost 8, with 24 bases in between. CDR3 sequence reads: CASSPIPGIGGRGYTF. CDR3 DNA sequence: TGTGCCAGCAGCCCCATACCGGGGATAGGGGGGCGAGGCTACACCTTC.

The chain recombines TRBV12-3 or TRBV12-4 with TRBJ2-2; D gene ambiguous. The CDR3 is 13 residues long. V lost 2 bases and J 3 bases, leaving 4 bases between the germline ends. The CDR3 nucleotides read TGTGCCAGCAGTTTATCTTACACCGGGGAGCTGTTTTTT. Residues: CASSLSYTGELFF.

This clonotype was counted a few times. This chain joins TRBV29-1 and TRBJ2-7; D gene uncertain. Trimming removed 0 bases at V and 3 bases at J, with 18 bases between. CDR3 length equals 16 residues. CDR1 and CDR2 from the germline V gene are SQVTM and ANQGSEA. The CDR3 nucleotides read TGCAGCGTTGAAGAATACCGCCCACCTCATCACTACGAGCAGTACTTC. Translating it yields CSVEEYRPPHHYEQYF.

This clonotype was counted a few times. J is TRBJ1-3 and V is TRBV4-3, with D possibly TRBD1 on 6 matching bases. Per the germline V gene, CDR1 is LGHNA and CDR2 is YSLEER. V lost 4 bases and J 4 bases, leaving 17 bases between the germline ends. This CDR3 region has 16 residues. The CDR3 sequence is CASSLNRVNPGNTIYF. The CDR3 DNA reads as TGCGCCAGCAGCCTTAACAGGGTTAATCCCGGAAACACCATATATTTT.

In the case of this clonotype: A read error may account for a junction end that differs from germline. The V and J genes are TRBV2 and TRBJ2-4, with 8 bases aligning to TRBD1. CDR1 SNHLY and CDR2 FYNNEI come from the germline V gene. The CDR3 has 16 residues. The CDR3 region is CASSTGQGGISDIRYF. In nucleotides, the CDR3 is TGTGCCAGCAGCACCGGACAGGGAGGAATTTCGGACATTCGGTACTTC.

J is TRBJ2-6 and V is TRBV29-1; TRBD1 matches at 7 bases. CDR3 size: 14 residues. The V gene end was trimmed by 6 bases and the J gene end by 4 bases; junction bases not matched to a gene: 6. The V gene's germline CDR1 is SQVTM and CDR2 ANQGSEA. The CDR3, as DNA: TGCAGCGTCAAACAGGGGACCGGGGCCAACGTCCTGACTTTC. Its translation is CSVKQGTGANVLTF.

At least ten counts were recorded for this clonotype. V gene TRBV12-3 or TRBV12-4 combines with J gene TRBJ1-4; 11 bases map to TRBD1. The CDR3 is 16 amino acids. J gave up 4 bases and V 5 bases, and 6 bases lay outside the gene matches. The CDR3 nucleotides are TGTGCCAGCAGTCGTGGACAGGGGGCGCTTAATGAAAAACTGTTTTTT. The encoded protein is CASSRGQGALNEKLFF.

This chain joins TRBV7-2 and TRBJ1-5; no definite D call. Germline V gene sequence: CDR1 SGHTA, CDR2 FQGNSA. The V end was cut by 2 bases, the J end by 4 bases, with 12 bases between. The CDR3 consists of 15 residues. The CDR3 reads CASSLRYGENQPQHF. The CDR3 DNA follows: TGTGCCAGCAGCTTAAGGTACGGAGAGAATCAGCCCCAGCATTTT.

The chain uses TRBV12-3 or TRBV12-4 and TRBJ2-7; weak D call: TRBD1 (6 bases). The V end was cut by 6 bases, the J end by 4 bases, with 16 bases between. There are 14 residues in the CDR3. CDR3 nucleotides: TGTGCCAGCAGCCCTGGGACACTAGAATACGAGCAGTACTTC. Translating gives CASSPGTLEYEQYF.

This chain joins TRBV4-2 and TRBJ2-3, with TRBD1 identical over 7 bases. V was clipped by 1 base and J by 6 bases; unmatched bases: 7. The CDR3 has 15 residues. Germline loops: CDR1 LGHNA, CDR2 YNFKEQ. The DNA for the CDR3 is TGTGCCAGCAGCCAAGTCGGTATCAGGGGGGATACGCAGTATTTT. Protein: CASSQVGIRGDTQYF.

This clonotype turned up a few times. The CDR3 here is CASASGQISGNTIYF. The CDR3 DNA sequence: TGTGCCAGCGCGTCGGGACAGATCTCTGGAAACACCATATATTTT. The chain links TRBV7-9 to TRBJ1-3; 7 bases line up with TRBD1. Per germline, CDR1 SEHNR and CDR2 FQNEAQ (reference sequence). This CDR3 has 15 residues. After removal of 8 bases from V and 0 bases from J, the junction contained 7 bases not matched to a gene.

This clonotype was recorded at least ten times. As DNA, the CDR3 is TGTGCCAGCAGTTTCTTAGGTTATGGCTACACCTTC. This codes for CASSFLGYGYTF. The chain recombines TRBV28 with TRBJ1-2; D call uncertain. Germline loops: CDR1 MDHEN, CDR2 SYDVKM. The V gene lost 3 bases and the J gene lost 5 bases, with 7 bases spanning the gap. The CDR3 length is 12 residues.

V is TRBV20-1 and J is TRBJ2-7, with TRBD1 matching 10 bases. This CDR3 spans 15 amino acids. J lost 4 bases, V lost 0 bases, and 6 bases had no gene match. Germline CDR1 reads DFQATT; CDR2 reads SNEGSKA (reference sequence). Here the CDR3 reads CSARDRRDRGYEQYF. CDR3 bases: TGCAGTGCTAGAGATCGGAGGGACAGGGGTTACGAGCAGTACTTC.

V is TRBV28 and J is TRBJ1-4, with TRBD1 matching over 9 bases. The germline CDR1 and CDR2 sequences are MDHEN and SYDVKM. This CDR3 region has 15 residues. The V segment lost 3 bases and the J segment 8 bases; nucleotides outside the gene matches: 7. The CDR3 loop is CASSFPGTGNEKLFF. DNA for the CDR3: TGTGCCAGCAGTTTTCCCGGGACAGGGAACGAAAAACTGTTTTTT.

A word on this clonotype: An end of the junction differs from the germline gene, which may be a read error. The chain couples TRBV7-7 to TRBJ2-5; 7 positions agree with TRBD1. The CDR3 runs to 15 residues. CDR1 is SSHAT, CDR2 FNYEAQ, per germline (reference sequence). Here the CDR3 DNA reads TGTGCTAGCAGCTCACGGACAGGAAGACAAGAGACCCAGTACTTC. It encodes CASSSRTGRQETQYF.

This clonotype was counted a few times. V usage is TRBV19 and J usage is TRBJ1-4, with unresolved D. V shed 3 bases and J shed 8 bases, with 7 bases lying between them. CDR3 size: 12 residues. Germline CDR1 and CDR2: LNHDA and SQIVND (reference sequence). The CDR3 DNA reads TGTGCCAGTAGTATCCGTGGAGAAAAACTGTTTTTT. Amino acid sequence: CASSIRGEKLFF.

The chain carries TRBV4-2 and TRBJ2-2; weak D call: TRBD2 (5 bases). This CDR3 is built from 17 residues. V was shortened by 0 bases and J by 7 bases, with 18 bases between the two germline ends. The germline V gene has CDR1 LGHNA and CDR2 YNFKEQ. CDR3 in amino acids: CASSQDRPGLGVGELFF. Written as DNA, the CDR3 is TGTGCCAGCAGCCAAGATCGCCCGGGCTTGGGAGTCGGGGAGCTGTTTTTT.

This clonotype was observed at least ten times. The rearrangement uses TRBV28 and TRBJ1-5; D is undetermined. Trimming cost V 3 bases and J 8 bases, with 11 bases left between them. The V gene's germline CDR1 is MDHEN and CDR2 SYDVKM. This CDR3 contains 13 residues. The CDR3 DNA follows: TGTGCCAGCAGTTTTCAGGTCCAGAAGCCCCAGCATTTT. It is translated as CASSFQVQKPQHF.

This rearrangement joins TRBV25-1 to TRBJ1-2; TRBD1 matches 7 bases. The CDR3 length is 13 residues. Germline CDR1 is MGHDK and CDR2 is SYGVNS. V was pared by 5 bases and J by 7 bases, with 7 bases of the junction left unmatched. As DNA, the CDR3 is TGTGCCAGCAGTTTTATAGGGGGCGGTGGCTACACCTTC. Translation gives CASSFIGGGGYTF.

The chain employs TRBV30 and TRBJ2-3, with 8 nucleotides matching TRBD2. Germline-derived CDR1 and CDR2 are GTSNPN and SVGIG (reference sequence). This CDR3 is built from 17 residues. V was clipped by 0 bases and J by 0 bases; unmatched bases: 8. For the CDR3, the DNA is TGTGCCTGGAGTGTACATGGCGGGGGGCTAAGCACAGATACGCAGTATTTT. Protein sequence: CAWSVHGGGLSTDTQYF.

In its sample, this clonotype was seen a few times. The J gene is TRBJ1-2, the V gene TRBV3-1; the D gene is possibly TRBD1 (5 bases). Germline CDR1 and CDR2: LGHDT and YNNKEL (reference sequence). V dropped 2 bases and J dropped 4 bases, with 11 bases sitting between them. The CDR3 runs 14 residues. CDR3 in DNA: TGTGCCAGCAGCCAACGCGGACAAGTCTATGGCTACACCTTC. Protein sequence: CASSQRGQVYGYTF.

As to this clonotype: This CDR3 is missing its conserved last phenylalanine or tryptophan, likely due to a read error. The J gene is TRBJ1-5, the V gene TRBV12-3 or TRBV12-4; D is ambiguous. Trimming cost V 5 bases and J 4 bases, with 12 bases left between them. The CDR3 contains 14 residues. CDR3 coding DNA: TGTGCCAGCAGTCGCCTTCAGGAGAATCAGCCCCAGCATTCT. This gives the protein CASSRLQENQPQHS.

This clonotype was seen only a few times. This sequence joins TRBV20-1 and TRBJ1-1; 7 bases are a match to TRBD1. CDR1 is DFQATT and CDR2 is SNEGSKA in the germline V gene (reference sequence). After removal of 6 bases from V and 1 base from J, the junction contained 5 bases not matched to a gene. The CDR3 has 13 residues. CDR3 amino acids: CSATGQTNTEAFF. CDR3 nucleotide sequence: TGCAGTGCCACGGGACAGACGAACACTGAAGCTTTCTTT.

There are a few counts of this clonotype. The gene calls are TRBV10-3 and TRBJ2-7, with D perhaps matching TRBD1 or TRBD2 (6 bases each). CDR3 length: 15 residues. Deletions cut 3 bases from V and 1 base from J, with 13 bases between. Germline V gene sequence: CDR1 ENHRY, CDR2 SYGVKD. The CDR3: CAISDPGAKSYEQYF. The CDR3 DNA sequence: TGTGCCATCAGTGACCCGGGGGCGAAATCCTACGAGCAGTACTTC.

The V and J genes are TRBV11-2 and TRBJ2-3; 11 bases align to TRBD2. The CDR3 has 18 residues. Germline V gives CDR1 SGHAT, CDR2 FQNNGV. J was trimmed by 2 bases and V by 3 bases; bases with no gene match: 10. The CDR3 reads CASSFPLAGGLNTDTQYF. The DNA for the CDR3 is TGTGCCAGCAGCTTCCCATTAGCGGGAGGGCTAAACACAGATACGCAGTATTTT.

The V and J genes are TRBV7-2 and TRBJ2-5, with D tentatively TRBD2 (6 bases). Germline values: CDR1 SGHTA, CDR2 FQGNSA. CDR3 length equals 15 residues. The V gene lost 4 bases and the J gene lost 4 bases, with 16 bases spanning the gap. CDR3 region: CASSSRDGGRETQYF. CDR3 in DNA: TGTGCCAGCAGCTCCCGGGACGGGGGACGAGAGACCCAGTACTTC.